This TCR beta chain is drawn from a study of blood T cell repertoires in COVID-19. Between the trimmed V and J ends, which lost 1 base and 6 bases, there was a span of 10 bases. Germline values: CDR1 GTSNPN, CDR2 SVGIG (reference sequence). The CDR3 consists of 13 residues. Assay: immunoSEQ multiplex PCR; the TCRdb copy retains only in-frame clones and omits some. The sample lists 130,000 to 150,000 clones; around 87% were seen once. The TCR comes from a man aged 50 or older who had recovered from COVID-19. The sequenced sample was peripheral blood. J is TRBJ1-5 and V is TRBV30, with D tentatively TRBD1 (5 bases). The CDR3 reads CAWSAGVGQPQHF. Here the CDR3 DNA reads TGTGCCTGGAGTGCGGGGGTGGGTCAGCCCCAGCATTTT.